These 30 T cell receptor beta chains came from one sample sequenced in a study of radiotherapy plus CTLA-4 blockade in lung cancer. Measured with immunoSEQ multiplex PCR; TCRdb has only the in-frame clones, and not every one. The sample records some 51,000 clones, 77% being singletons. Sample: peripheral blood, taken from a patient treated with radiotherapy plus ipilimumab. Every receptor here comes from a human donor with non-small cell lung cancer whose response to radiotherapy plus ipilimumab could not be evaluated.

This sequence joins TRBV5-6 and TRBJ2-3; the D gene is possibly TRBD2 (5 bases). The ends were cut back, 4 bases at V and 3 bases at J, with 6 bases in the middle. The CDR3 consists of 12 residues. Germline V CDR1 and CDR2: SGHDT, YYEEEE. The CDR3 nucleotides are TGTGCCAGCAGCCCGGGGACAGATACGCAGTATTTT. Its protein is CASSPGTDTQYF.

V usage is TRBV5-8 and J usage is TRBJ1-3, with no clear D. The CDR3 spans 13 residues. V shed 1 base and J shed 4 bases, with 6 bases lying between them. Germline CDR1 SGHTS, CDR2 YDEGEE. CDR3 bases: TGTGCCAGCAGCTTGTTAGCAGGAAACACCATATATTTT. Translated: CASSLLAGNTIYF.

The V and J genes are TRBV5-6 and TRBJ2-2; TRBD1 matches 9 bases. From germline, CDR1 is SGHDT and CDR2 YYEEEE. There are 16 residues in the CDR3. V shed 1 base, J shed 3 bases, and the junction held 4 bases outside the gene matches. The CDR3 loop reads CASSLTGTGYTGELFF. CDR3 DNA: TGTGCCAGCAGCTTGACCGGGACAGGGTACACCGGGGAGCTGTTTTTT.

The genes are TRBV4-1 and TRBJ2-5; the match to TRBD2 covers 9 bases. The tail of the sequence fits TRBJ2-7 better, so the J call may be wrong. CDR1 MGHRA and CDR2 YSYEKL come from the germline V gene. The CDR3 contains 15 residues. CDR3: CASSQLWTSDYEQYF. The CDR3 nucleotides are TGCGCCAGCAGCCAACTTTGGACTAGCGACTACGAGCAGTACTTC.

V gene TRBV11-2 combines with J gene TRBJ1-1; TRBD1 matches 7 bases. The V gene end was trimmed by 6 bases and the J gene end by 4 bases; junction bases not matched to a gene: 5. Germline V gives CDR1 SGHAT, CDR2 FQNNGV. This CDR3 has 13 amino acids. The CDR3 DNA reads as TGTGCCAGCAGTATGACAGGGAGCACTGAAGCTTTCTTT. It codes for CASSMTGSTEAFF.

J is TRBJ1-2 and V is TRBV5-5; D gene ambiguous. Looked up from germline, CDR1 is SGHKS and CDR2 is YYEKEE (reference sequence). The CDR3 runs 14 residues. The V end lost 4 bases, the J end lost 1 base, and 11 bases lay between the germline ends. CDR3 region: CASSPSGDNYGYTF. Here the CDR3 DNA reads TGTGCCAGCAGCCCAAGCGGAGATAACTATGGCTACACCTTC.

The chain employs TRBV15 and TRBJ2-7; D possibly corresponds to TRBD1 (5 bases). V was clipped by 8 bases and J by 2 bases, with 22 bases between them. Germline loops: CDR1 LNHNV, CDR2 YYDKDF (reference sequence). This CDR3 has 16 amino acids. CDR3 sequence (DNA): TGTGCCACCCGAGGCAGAACCGGAGACAGACCCTACGAGCAGTACTTC. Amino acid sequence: CATRGRTGDRPYEQYF.

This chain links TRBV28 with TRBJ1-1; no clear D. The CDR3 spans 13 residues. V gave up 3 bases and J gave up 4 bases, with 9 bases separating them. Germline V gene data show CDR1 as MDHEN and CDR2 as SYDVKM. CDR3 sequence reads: CASSFESVTEAFF. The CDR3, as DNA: TGTGCCAGCAGTTTTGAATCGGTCACTGAAGCTTTCTTT.

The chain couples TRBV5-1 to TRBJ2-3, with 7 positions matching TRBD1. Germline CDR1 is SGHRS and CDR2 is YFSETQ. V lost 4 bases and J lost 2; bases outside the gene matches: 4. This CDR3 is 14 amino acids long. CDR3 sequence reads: CASSAGTATDTQYF. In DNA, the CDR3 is TGCGCCAGCAGCGCCGGGACAGCCACAGATACGCAGTATTTT.

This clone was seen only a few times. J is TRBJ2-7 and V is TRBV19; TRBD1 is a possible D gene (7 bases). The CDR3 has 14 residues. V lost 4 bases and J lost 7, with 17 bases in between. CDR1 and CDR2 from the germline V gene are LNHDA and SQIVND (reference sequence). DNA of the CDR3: TGTGCCAGTAGTAGGGGGGACAGTGACATGGAGCAGTACTTC. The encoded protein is CASSRGDSDMEQYF.

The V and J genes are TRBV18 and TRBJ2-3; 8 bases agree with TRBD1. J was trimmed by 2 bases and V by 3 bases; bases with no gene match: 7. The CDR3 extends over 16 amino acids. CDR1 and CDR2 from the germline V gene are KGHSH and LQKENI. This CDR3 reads CASSPRDRRVTDTQYF. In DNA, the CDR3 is TGTGCCAGCTCACCTCGGGACAGGAGAGTCACAGATACGCAGTATTTT.

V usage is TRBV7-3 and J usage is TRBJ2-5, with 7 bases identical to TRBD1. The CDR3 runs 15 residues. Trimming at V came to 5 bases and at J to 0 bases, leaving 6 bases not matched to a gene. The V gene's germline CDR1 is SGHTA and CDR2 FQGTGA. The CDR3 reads CASSRMGQNQETQYF. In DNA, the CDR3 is TGTGCCAGCAGCCGGATGGGACAGAACCAAGAGACCCAGTACTTC.

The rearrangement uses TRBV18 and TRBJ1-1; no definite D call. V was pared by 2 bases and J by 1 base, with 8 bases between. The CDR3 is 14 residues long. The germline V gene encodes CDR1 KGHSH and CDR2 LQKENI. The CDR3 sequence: CASSPIPRNTEAFF. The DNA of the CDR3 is TGTGCCAGCTCACCAATCCCCAGGAACACTGAAGCTTTCTTT.

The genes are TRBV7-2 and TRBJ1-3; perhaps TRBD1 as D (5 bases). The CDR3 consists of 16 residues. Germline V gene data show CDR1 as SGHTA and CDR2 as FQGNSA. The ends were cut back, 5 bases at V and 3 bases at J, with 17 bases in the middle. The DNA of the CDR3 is TGTGCCAGCAGCCCCGACCGAGGGGAGGGTGGAAACACCATATATTTT. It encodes CASSPDRGEGGNTIYF.

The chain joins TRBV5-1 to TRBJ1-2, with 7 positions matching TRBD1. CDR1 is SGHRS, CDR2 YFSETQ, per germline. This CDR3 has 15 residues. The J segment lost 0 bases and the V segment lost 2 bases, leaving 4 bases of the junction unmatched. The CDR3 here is CASSFQGGPNYGYTF. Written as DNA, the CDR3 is TGCGCCAGCAGCTTCCAGGGGGGACCTAACTATGGCTACACCTTC.

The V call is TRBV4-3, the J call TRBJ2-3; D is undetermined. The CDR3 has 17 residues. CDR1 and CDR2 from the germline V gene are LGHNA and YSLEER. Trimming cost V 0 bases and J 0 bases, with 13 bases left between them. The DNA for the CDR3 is TGCGCCAGCAGCCAAGATCTCCCCGGTACTAGCACAGATACGCAGTATTTT. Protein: CASSQDLPGTSTDTQYF.

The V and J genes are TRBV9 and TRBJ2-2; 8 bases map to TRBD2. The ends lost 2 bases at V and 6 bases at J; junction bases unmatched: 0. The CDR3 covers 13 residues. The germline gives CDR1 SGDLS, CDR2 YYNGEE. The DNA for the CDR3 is TGTGCCAGCAGCGTGACTAGCGCCGGGGAGCTGTTTTTT. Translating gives CASSVTSAGELFF.

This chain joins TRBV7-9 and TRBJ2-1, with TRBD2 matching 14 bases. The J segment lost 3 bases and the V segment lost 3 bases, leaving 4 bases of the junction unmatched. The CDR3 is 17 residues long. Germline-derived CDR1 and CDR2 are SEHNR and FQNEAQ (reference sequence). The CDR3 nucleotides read TGTGCCAGCAGCTTGGGACTAGCGGGGGAATACTACAATGAGCAGTTCTTC. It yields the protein CASSLGLAGEYYNEQFF.

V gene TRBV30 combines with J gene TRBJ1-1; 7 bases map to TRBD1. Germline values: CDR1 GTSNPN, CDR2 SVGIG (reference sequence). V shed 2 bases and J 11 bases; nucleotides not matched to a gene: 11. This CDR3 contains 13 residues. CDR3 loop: CAWSRTGLAGAFF. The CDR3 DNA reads TGTGCCTGGAGTCGGACAGGCCTTGCGGGGGCTTTCTTT.

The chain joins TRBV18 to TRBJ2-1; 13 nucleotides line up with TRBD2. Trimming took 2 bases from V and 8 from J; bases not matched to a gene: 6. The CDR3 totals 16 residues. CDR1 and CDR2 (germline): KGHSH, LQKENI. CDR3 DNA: TGTGCCAGCTCACCATCAGGGGGACTAGCGGGATATGAGCAGTTCTTC. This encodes CASSPSGGLAGYEQFF.

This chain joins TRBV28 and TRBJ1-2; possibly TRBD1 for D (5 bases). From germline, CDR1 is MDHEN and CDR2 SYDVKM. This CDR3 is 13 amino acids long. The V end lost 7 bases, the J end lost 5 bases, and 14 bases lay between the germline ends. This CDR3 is CASTRGGRYGYTF. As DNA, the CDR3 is TGTGCCAGCACTCGGGGCGGGAGGTATGGCTACACCTTC.

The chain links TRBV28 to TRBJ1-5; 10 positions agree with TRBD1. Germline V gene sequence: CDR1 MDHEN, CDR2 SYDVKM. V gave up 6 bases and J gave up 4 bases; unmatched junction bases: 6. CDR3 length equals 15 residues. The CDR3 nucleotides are TGTGCCAGCAGAATGACAGGGGGCGCGAATCAGCCCCAGCATTTT. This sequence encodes CASRMTGGANQPQHF. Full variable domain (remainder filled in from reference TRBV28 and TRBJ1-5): DVKVTQSSRYLVKRTGEKVFLECVQDMDHENMFWYRQDPGLGLRLIYFSYDVKMKEKGDIPEGYSVSREKKERFSLILESASTNQTSMYLCASRMTGGANQPQHFGDGTRLSIL.

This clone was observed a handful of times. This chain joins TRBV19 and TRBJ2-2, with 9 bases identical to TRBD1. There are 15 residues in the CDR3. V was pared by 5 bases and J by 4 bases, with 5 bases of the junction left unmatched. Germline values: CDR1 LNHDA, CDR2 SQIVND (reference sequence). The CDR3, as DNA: TGTGCCAGTAGTCCCTGGACAGGGGTCACCGGGGAGCTGTTTTTT. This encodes CASSPWTGVTGELFF.

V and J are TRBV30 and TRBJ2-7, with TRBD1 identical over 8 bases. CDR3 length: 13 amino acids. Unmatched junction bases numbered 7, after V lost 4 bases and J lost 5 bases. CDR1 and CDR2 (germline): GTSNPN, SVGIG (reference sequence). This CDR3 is CAWNLRGLNEQYF. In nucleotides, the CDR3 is TGTGCCTGGAACCTCAGGGGGCTAAACGAGCAGTACTTC. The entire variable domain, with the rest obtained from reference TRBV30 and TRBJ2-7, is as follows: SQTIHQWPATLVQPVGSPLSLECTVEGTSNPNLYWYRQAAGRGLQLLFYSVGIGQISSEVPQNLSASRPQDRQFILSSKKLLLSDSGFYLCAWNLRGLNEQYFGPGTRLTVT.

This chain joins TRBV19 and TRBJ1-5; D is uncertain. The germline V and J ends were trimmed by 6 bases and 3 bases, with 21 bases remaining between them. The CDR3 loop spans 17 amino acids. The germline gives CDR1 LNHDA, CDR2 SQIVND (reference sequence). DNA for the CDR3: TGTGCCAGTAGCCGAGGGCCAGAAACTAGAGTCAATCAGCCCCAGCATTTT. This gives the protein CASSRGPETRVNQPQHF. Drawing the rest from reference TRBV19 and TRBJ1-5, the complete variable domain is DGGITQSPKYLFRKEGQNVTLSCEQNLNHDAMYWYRQDPGQGLRLIYYSQIVNDFQKGDIAEGYSVSREKKESFPLTVTSAQKNPTAFYLCASSRGPETRVNQPQHFGDGTRLSIL.

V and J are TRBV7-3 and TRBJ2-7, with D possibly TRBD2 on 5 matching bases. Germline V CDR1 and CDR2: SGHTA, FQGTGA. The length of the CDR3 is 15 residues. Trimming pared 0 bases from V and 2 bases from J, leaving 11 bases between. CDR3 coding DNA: TGTGCCAGCAGCTTAACGGGCGGGCCGACCTACGAGCAGTACTTC. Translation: CASSLTGGPTYEQYF. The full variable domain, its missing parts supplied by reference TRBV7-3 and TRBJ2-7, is GAGVSQTPSNKVTEKGKYVELRCDPISGHTALYWYRQSLGQGPEFLIYFQGTGAADDSGLPNDRFFAVRPEGSVSTLKIQRTERGDSAVYLCASSLTGGPTYEQYFGPGTRLTVT.

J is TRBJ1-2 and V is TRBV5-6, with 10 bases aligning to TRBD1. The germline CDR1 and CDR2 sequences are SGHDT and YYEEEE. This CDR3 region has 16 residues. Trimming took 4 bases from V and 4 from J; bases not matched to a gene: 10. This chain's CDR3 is CASSQTGTGDRYGYTF. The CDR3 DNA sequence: TGTGCCAGCAGCCAAACCGGGACAGGGGATCGCTATGGCTACACCTTC.

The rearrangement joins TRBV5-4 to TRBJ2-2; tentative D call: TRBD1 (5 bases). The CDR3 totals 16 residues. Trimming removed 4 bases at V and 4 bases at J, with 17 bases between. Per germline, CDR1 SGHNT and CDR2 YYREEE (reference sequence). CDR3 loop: CASSPRVSQGTGELFF. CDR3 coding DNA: TGTGCCAGCAGCCCTAGGGTTAGCCAGGGCACCGGGGAGCTGTTTTTT.

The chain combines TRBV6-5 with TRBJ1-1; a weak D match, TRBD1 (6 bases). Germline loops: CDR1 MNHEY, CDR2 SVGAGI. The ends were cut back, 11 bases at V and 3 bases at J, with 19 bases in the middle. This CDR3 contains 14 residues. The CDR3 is CAWESGVVDTEAFF. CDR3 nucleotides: TGTGCCTGGGAATCAGGGGTGGTAGACACTGAAGCTTTCTTT.

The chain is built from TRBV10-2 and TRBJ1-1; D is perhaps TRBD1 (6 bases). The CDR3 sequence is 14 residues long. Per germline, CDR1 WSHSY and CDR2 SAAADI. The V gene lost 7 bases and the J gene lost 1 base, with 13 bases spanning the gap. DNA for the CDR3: TGCGCCAGCAAGGCAGGGGCTGCGAACACTGAAGCTTTCTTT. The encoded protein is CASKAGAANTEAFF.